These T cell receptor beta chains were read from a single sample in a study of regulatory T cells in long-lasting Graves disease. From the multiplex PCR reads, TCRdb called clonotypes with MiXCR, one entry per CDR3 protein. Of roughly 250,000 distinct CDR3 sequences in the sample, more than 15% are singletons; the top ten hold 12% to 15%. The same specimen was also included in a second study, on T cells in Graves' hyperthyroidism and ophthalmopathy.

This specimen consisted of peripheral blood mononuclear cells (PBMCs), obtained at new diagnosis, from a patient treated with antithyroid drugs. Every receptor here comes from a woman aged 25 to 39 with Graves disease. Both conserved end residues are part of each CDR3. The D gene is left open where the match is weak. Clone size is shown for a subset of rows, as once, few, many or a class of expanded clone.

TGTGCCATCAGTACTGGGGACGGTTACGAGCAGTACTTC | CAISTGDGYEQYF | TRBJ2-7 | 13 | - | many | TRBV10-3
TGTGCCAGCGACTGGTCGGGGGGGCATGAGCAGTTCTTC | CASDWSGGHEQFF | TRBJ2-1 | 13 | TRBD2 | once | TRBV11-2
TGTGCCAGCAGCTGGGGGACAGGAGACTTGAATCAAATCCACTTCCGAGAGACCCAGTACTTC | CASSWGTGDLNQIHFRETQYF | TRBJ2-5 | 21 | TRBD1 | - | TRBV5-6
TGTGCCACCAGCCCCCCGGGCTCCGGGGAGACCCAGTACTTC | CATSPPGSGETQYF | TRBJ2-5 | 14 | - | - | TRBV15
TGCGCCAGCAGCCTGGGTGGGATATCCTACAATGAGCAGTTCTTC | CASSLGGISYNEQFF | TRBJ2-1 | 15 | - | few | TRBV5-1
TGTGCCAGCAGTCCAGCCGGGACGCAGGTCGGTGAGCAGTTCTTC | CASSPAGTQVGEQFF | TRBJ2-1 | 15 | - | many | TRBV12-3/TRBV12-4
TGCGCCAGCACTAGGGACAGACTGAACACTGAAGCTTTCTTT | CASTRDRLNTEAFF | TRBJ1-1 | 14 | TRBD1 | many | TRBV5-1
TGTGCCAGCAGCAGACCCGGGACAGCCGAAGCTTTCTTT | CASSRPGTAEAFF | TRBJ1-1 | 13 | TRBD1 | - | TRBV7-9
TGTGCCAGCAGTGGAGTCCCGGGGAGTTCCGGGGAGCTGTTTTTT | CASSGVPGSSGELFF | TRBJ2-2 | 15 | - | many | TRBV2
TGTGCCAGCAGCCTGACAGGGTACGACGAGCAGTACTTC | CASSLTGYDEQYF | TRBJ2-7 | 13 | TRBD1 | many | TRBV13
TGCAGTGCCCCCGTGCCGACTAGCCTTAGCTCCTACAATGAGCAGTTCTTC | CSAPVPTSLSSYNEQFF | TRBJ2-1 | 17 | TRBD2 | many | TRBV20-1
TGTGCCAGCACCAAACAGGGAGAGACGGATGGCTACACCTTC | CASTKQGETDGYTF | TRBJ1-2 | 14 | - | many | TRBV28
TGTGCCAGCAGTGAAACGATAGGGGATCTTCAGCCCCAGCATTTT | CASSETIGDLQPQHF | TRBJ1-5 | 15 | - | - | TRBV6-2/TRBV6-3
TGTGCCAGTGACGGGGGGGCTATGGGTGGAGAGACCCAGTACTTC | CASDGGAMGGETQYF | TRBJ2-5 | 15 | TRBD2 | many | TRBV7-9
TGTGCCAGCAGCCAAGCTGTGGGGGCCCCTAATGAGCAGTTCTTC | CASSQAVGAPNEQFF | TRBJ2-1 | 15 | - | many | TRBV3-1
TGTGCCACCAGTGATTTGCATGGGGGTTCCGGGGTCGAAGGCTACACCTTC | CATSDLHGGSGVEGYTF | TRBJ1-2 | 17 | - | many | TRBV24-1
TGTGCCAGCAGCCAGGGACAGAACCCACCCCTCCACTTT | CASSQGQNPPLHF | TRBJ1-6 | 13 | TRBD1 | - | TRBV9
TGCAGCGTTCTTGCGGGGGGGGACATAGAGTACTTC | CSVLAGGDIEYF | TRBJ2-5 | 12 | TRBD2 | many | TRBV29-1
TGTGCCAGCAGCCCTAGGGAGGGGGAGCTGTTTTTT | CASSPREGELFF | TRBJ2-2 | 12 | - | many | TRBV11-3
TGCGCCAGCAGCTTGGGGACAGGGGGCATAGGAGACACTGAAGCTTTCTTT | CASSLGTGGIGDTEAFF | TRBJ1-1 | 17 | TRBD1 | - | TRBV5-1
TGTGCCAGCAGCTTCGGGGGGGGATTCTCCTACGAGCAGTACTTC | CASSFGGGFSYEQYF | TRBJ2-7 | 15 | TRBD2 | many | TRBV7-2
TGTGCCAGCAGCGTAGGCGCCAACACCGGGGAGCTGTTTTTT | CASSVGANTGELFF | TRBJ2-2 | 14 | - | - | TRBV9
TGTGCCAGCAGTTACGGCGGATCCTACGAGCAGTACTTC | CASSYGGSYEQYF | TRBJ2-7 | 13 | - | many | TRBV6-5
TGTGCCAGCAGCTTGGCGGCCAGCGGGGGGGCCTACGAGCAGTACTTC | CASSLAASGGAYEQYF | TRBJ2-7 | 16 | TRBD2 | - | TRBV5-4
TGTGCCAGCCAGGCTTTTGGGGGGCACCCTGAAGCTTTCTTT | CASQAFGGHPEAFF | TRBJ1-1 | 14 | - | many | TRBV5-4
TGTGCCAGCAGTCCGCCAGGGGGTCGCAATCAGCCCCAGCATTTT | CASSPPGGRNQPQHF | TRBJ1-5 | 15 | TRBD1 | many | TRBV6-1
TGTGCCAGCAGTCCCCCCGGACAGGGAGGCGAGCAGTACTTC | CASSPPGQGGEQYF | TRBJ2-7 | 14 | TRBD1 | many | TRBV12-3/TRBV12-4
TGTGCCAGCAGCGTAAGAATGGGACAGGGGATGGGAGATACGCAGTATTTT | CASSVRMGQGMGDTQYF | TRBJ2-3 | 17 | TRBD1 | many | TRBV7-2
TGTGCCAGCTCGCCAGACAGGGGGCAGAACACTGAAGCTTTCTTT | CASSPDRGQNTEAFF | TRBJ1-1 | 15 | TRBD1 | - | TRBV18
TGCAGTGCTAAGGACAGGCAAGTGGGAAACATTCAGTACTTC | CSAKDRQVGNIQYF | TRBJ2-4 | 14 | TRBD1 | many | TRBV20-1
TGTGCCAGCAGCCGAGGCGCGAACACCGGGGAGCTGTTTTTT | CASSRGANTGELFF | TRBJ2-2 | 14 | - | many | TRBV3-1
TGTGCCAGCAGCTTATCGGACTCATCGGCGGGGGAGACCCAGTACTTC | CASSLSDSSAGETQYF | TRBJ2-5 | 16 | - | many | TRBV7-9
TGTGCCATCAGTGGGACTAATTCACCCCTCCACTTT | CAISGTNSPLHF | TRBJ1-6 | 12 | - | many | TRBV10-3
TGTGCCAGCAGCGTGTCAGGGTATATAGGCGAGCAGTACTTC | CASSVSGYIGEQYF | TRBJ2-7 | 14 | - | many | TRBV11-2
TGTGCCAGCAGCCAAGATCCGGGGACAGAAGAGACCCAGTACTTC | CASSQDPGTEETQYF | TRBJ2-5 | 15 | TRBD1 | many | TRBV3-1
TGCAGTGCTAGGGAGGACTCGGAGACCCAGTACTTC | CSAREDSETQYF | TRBJ2-5 | 12 | - | - | TRBV20-1
TGTGCCAGCAGCCAAGGACTAGCGGGCGGGGAGACCCAGTACTTC | CASSQGLAGGETQYF | TRBJ2-5 | 15 | TRBD2 | many | TRBV14
TGCGCCAGCAGCTTGGCCGGGAGAGGGACTGAAGCTTTCTTT | CASSLAGRGTEAFF | TRBJ1-1 | 14 | - | many | TRBV5-1
TGTGCCAGTAGTATAAGATCGATCGAAAAACTGTTTTTT | CASSIRSIEKLFF | TRBJ1-4 | 13 | - | - | TRBV19
TGTGCCAGCAGCTTCGGAGCGTTCGATGGCTACACCTTC | CASSFGAFDGYTF | TRBJ1-2 | 13 | - | few | TRBV5-4